This TCR beta chain was recovered during a study of metastatic and nonmetastatic thyroid tumors. Study-wide results and limits: It was reported that TCR beta diversity was significantly higher in malignant thyroid tumors than benign nodules, in blood and tumor.

All patients were treatment-naive before thyroid surgery. About this clone itself: The antigen is undetermined.

In the original workflow: Clinicopathological groups supplied CDR3 differences that were used to build a distant-metastasis classifier for papillary thyroid cancer. MiXCR was used by TCRdb to re-call the PCR reads. The V and J calls and clone size come from TCRdb's table, not from the authors' own analysis. The sample contains 22,000 or so clones, over 9.5% of which appear only once. Trimming took off 3 bases at V and 2 bases at J, with 3 bases between the two ends. The CDR3 contains 11 residues. Germline CDR1 is GTSNPN and CDR2 is SVGIG (reference sequence). Sequencing input: blood. This sequence originates from a female donor with papillary thyroid cancer or a benign thyroid nodule (not recorded which). Some clones in this sample may be carry-over from other donors' samples. This chain links TRBV30 with TRBJ2-3; D uncertain. CDR3 DNA sequence: TGTGCCTGGAGGCTCACAGATACGCAGTATTTT. Its protein is CAWRLTDTQYF.